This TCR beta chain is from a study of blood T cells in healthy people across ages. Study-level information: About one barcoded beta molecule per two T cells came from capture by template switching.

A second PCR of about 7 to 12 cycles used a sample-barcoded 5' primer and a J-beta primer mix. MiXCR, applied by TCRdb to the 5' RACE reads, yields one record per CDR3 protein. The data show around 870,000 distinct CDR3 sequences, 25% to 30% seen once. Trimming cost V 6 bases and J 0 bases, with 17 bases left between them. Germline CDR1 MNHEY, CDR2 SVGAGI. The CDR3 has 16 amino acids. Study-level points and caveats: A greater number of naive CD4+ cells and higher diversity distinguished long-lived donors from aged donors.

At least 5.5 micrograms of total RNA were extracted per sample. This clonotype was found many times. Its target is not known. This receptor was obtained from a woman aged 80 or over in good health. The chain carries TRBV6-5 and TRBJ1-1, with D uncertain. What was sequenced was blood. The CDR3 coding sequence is TGTGCCAGCAGACAAGGTTACAGCTACATGAACACTGAAGCTTTCTTT. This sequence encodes CASRQGYSYMNTEAFF.